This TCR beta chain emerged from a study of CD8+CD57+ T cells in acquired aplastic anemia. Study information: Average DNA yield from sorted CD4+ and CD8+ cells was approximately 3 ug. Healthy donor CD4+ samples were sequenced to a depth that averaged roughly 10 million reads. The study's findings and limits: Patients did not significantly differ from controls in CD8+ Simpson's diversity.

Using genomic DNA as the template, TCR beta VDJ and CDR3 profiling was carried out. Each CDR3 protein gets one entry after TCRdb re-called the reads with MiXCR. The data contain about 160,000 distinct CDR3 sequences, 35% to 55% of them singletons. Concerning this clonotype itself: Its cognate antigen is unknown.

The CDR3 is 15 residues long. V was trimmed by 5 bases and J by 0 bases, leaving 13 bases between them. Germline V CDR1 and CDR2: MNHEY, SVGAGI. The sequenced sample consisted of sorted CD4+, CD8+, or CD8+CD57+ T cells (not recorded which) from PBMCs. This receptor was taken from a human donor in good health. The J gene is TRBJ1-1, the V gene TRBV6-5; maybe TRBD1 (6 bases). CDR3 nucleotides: TGTGCCAGCAGTAACCAGGGGATCATGAACACTGAAGCTTTCTTT. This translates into CASSNQGIMNTEAFF.